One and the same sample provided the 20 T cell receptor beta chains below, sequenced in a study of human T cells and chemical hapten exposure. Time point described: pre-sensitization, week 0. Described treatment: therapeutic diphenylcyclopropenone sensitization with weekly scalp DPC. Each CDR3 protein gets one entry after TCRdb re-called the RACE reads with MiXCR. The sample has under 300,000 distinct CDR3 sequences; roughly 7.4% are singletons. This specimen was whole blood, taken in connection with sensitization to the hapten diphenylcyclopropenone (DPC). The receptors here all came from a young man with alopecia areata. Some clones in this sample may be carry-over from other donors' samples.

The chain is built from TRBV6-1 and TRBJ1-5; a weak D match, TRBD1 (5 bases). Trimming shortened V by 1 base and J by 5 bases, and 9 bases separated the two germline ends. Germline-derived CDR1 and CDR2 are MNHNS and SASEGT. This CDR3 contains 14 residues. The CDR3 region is CASSEVGGDQPQHF. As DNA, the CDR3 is TGTGCCAGCAGTGAAGTGGGGGGGGATCAGCCCCAGCATTTT.

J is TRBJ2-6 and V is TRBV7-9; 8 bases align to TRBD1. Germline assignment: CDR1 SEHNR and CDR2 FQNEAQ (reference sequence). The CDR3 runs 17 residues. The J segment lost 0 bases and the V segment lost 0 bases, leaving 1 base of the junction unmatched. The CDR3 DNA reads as TGTGCCAGCAGCTTAGCTGGGACAGGCTCTGGGGCCAACGTCCTGACTTTC. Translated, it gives CASSLAGTGSGANVLTF.

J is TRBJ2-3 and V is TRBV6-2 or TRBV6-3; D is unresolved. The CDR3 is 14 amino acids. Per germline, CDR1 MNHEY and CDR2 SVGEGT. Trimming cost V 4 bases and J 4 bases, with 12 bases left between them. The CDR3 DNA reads TGTGCCAGCAGTTCCAGTTTCGCGTCAGATACGCAGTATTTT. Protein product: CASSSSFASDTQYF.

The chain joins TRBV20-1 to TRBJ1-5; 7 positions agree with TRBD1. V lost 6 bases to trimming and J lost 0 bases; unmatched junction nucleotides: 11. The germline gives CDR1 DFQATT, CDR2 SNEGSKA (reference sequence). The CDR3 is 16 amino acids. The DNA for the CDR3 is TGCAGTGCCGAATTAACAGGGGCTACTAGCAATCAGCCCCAGCATTTT. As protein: CSAELTGATSNQPQHF.

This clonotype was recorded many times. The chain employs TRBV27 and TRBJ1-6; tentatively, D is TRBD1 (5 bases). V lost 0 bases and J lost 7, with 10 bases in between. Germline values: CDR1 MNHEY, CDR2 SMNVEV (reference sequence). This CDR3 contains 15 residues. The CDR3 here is CASSLSLGGNSPLHF. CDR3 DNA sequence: TGTGCCAGCAGTTTATCTCTTGGGGGGAATTCACCCCTCCACTTT.

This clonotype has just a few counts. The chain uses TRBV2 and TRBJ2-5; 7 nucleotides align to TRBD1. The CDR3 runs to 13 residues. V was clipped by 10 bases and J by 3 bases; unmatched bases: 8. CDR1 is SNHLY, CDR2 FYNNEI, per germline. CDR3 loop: CANLDRQKETQYF. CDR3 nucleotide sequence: TGTGCCAACCTGGACAGGCAAAAAGAGACCCAGTACTTC.

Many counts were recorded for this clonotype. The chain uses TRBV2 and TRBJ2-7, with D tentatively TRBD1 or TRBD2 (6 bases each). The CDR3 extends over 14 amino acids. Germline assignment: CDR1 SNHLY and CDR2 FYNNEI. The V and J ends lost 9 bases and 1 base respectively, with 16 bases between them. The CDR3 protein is CASIPGGRSYEQYF. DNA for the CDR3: TGTGCCAGTATTCCCGGGGGCCGTTCCTACGAGCAGTACTTC. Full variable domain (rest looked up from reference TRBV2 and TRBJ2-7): EPEVTQTPSHQVTQMGQEVILRCVPISNHLYFYWYRQILGQKVEFLVSFYNNEISEKSEIFDDQFSVERPDGSNFTLKIRSTKLEDSAMYFCASIPGGRSYEQYFGPGTRLTVT.

The CDR3 protein is CSVGGRSWGYTF. CDR3 DNA sequence: TGCAGCGTTGGGGGACGGTCCTGGGGCTACACCTTC. The genes are TRBV29-1 and TRBJ1-2; weak D call: TRBD1 (5 bases). Trimming cost V 4 bases and J 8 bases, with 14 bases left between them. CDR3 length: 12 residues. The germline V gene has CDR1 SQVTM and CDR2 ANQGSEA.

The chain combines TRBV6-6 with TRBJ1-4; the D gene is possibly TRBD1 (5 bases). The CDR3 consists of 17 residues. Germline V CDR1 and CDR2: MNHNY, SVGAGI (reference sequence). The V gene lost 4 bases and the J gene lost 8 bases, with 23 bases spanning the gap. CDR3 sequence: CASSWLGDSSWREKLFF. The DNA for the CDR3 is TGTGCCAGCAGTTGGCTAGGGGACTCCTCATGGAGGGAAAAACTGTTTTTT.

CDR3 DNA: TGTGCCAGCAGGACGACAGATTCGAATGGCTACACCTTC. Translating gives CASRTTDSNGYTF. The chain carries TRBV28 and TRBJ1-2; TRBD1 might be the D (5 bases). V lost 6 bases and J 6 bases, leaving 14 bases between the germline ends. This CDR3 has 13 amino acids. Germline values: CDR1 MDHEN, CDR2 SYDVKM.

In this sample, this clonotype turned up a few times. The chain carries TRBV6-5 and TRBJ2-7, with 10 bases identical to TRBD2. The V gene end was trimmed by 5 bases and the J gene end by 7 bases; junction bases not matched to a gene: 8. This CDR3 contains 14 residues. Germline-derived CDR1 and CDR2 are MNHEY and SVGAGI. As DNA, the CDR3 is TGTGCCAGCAGTGCCACTAGCGGGGTGAGGGAGCAGTACTTC. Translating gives CASSATSGVREQYF.

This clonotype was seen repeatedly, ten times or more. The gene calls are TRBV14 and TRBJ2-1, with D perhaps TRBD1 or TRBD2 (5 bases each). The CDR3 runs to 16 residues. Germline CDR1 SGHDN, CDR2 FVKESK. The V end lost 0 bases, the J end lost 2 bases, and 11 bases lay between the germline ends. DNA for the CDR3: TGTGCCAGCAGCCAAGAAGAAGTGGGGGCCTACAATGAGCAGTTCTTC. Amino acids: CASSQEEVGAYNEQFF.

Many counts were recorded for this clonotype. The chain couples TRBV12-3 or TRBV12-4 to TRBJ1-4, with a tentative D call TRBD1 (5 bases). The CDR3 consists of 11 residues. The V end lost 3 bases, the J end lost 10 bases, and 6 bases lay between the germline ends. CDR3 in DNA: TGTGCCAGCAGTTTGGGGGGAAAACTGTTTTTT. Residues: CASSLGGKLFF.

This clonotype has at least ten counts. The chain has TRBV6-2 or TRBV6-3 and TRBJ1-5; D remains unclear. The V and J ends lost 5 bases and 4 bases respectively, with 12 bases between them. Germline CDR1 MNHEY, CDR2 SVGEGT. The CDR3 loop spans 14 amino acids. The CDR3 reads CASSDGFRNQPQHF. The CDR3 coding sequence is TGTGCCAGCAGTGACGGATTTAGGAATCAGCCCCAGCATTTT.

CDR3 residues: CASSPVGDVEKLFF. DNA for the CDR3: TGTGCCAGCTCACCAGTGGGGGACGTCGAAAAACTGTTTTTT. The chain uses TRBV18 and TRBJ1-4, with D maybe TRBD1 (5 bases). V lost 2 bases and J 8 bases, leaving 12 bases between the germline ends. This CDR3 is built from 14 residues. Germline loops: CDR1 KGHSH, CDR2 LQKENI.

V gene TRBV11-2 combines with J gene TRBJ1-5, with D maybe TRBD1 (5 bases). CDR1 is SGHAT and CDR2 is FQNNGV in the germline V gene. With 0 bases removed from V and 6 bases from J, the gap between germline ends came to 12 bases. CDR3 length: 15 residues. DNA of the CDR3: TGTGCCAGCAGCTTAGAGCGGGGGTCTAGTCAGCCCCAGCATTTT. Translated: CASSLERGSSQPQHF.

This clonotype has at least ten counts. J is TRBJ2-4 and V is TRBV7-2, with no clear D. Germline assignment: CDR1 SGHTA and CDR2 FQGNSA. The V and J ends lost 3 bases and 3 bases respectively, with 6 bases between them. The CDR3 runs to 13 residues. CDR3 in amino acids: CASSFVGKNIQYF. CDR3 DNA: TGTGCCAGCAGCTTTGTTGGCAAAAACATTCAGTACTTC. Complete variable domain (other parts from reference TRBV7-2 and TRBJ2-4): GAGVSQSPSNKVTEKGKDVELRCDPISGHTALYWYRQSLGQGLEFLIYFQGNSAPDKSGLPSDRFSAERTGGSVSTLTIQRTQQEDSAVYLCASSFVGKNIQYFGAGTRLSVL.

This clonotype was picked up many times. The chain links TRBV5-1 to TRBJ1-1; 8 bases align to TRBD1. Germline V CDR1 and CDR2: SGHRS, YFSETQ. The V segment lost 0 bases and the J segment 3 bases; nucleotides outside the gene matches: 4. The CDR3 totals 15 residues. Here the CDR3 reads CASSLGTGGYTEAFF. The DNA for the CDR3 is TGCGCCAGCAGCTTGGGCACAGGGGGGTACACTGAAGCTTTCTTT.

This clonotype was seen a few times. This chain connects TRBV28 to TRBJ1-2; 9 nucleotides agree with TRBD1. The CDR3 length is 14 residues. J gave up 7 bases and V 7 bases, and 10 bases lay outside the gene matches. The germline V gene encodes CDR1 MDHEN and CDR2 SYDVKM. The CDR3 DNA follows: TGTGCCAGCAAACCAGGGACAGGGCGACCTGGCTACACCTTC. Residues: CASKPGTGRPGYTF.

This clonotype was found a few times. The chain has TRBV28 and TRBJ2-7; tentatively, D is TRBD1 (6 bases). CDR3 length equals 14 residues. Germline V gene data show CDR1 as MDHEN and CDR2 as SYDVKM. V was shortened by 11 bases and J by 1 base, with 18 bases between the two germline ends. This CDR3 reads CAADSGTSSYEQYF. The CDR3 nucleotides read TGTGCCGCCGACTCCGGGACATCTTCCTACGAGCAGTACTTC. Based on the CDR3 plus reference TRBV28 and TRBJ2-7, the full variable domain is DVKVTQSSRYLVKRTGEKVFLECVQDMDHENMFWYRQDPGLGLRLIYFSYDVKMKEKGDIPEGYSVSREKKERFSLILESASTNQTSMYLCAADSGTSSYEQYFGPGTRLTVT.